This T cell receptor (beta chain) was sequenced in a study of blood T cells in healthy people across ages. Across the whole study: Capturing about one barcoded beta molecule per two T cells was achieved by template switching.

A J-beta primer mix and a sample-barcoded 5' primer were used in a second PCR of about 7 to 12 cycles. TCRdb passed the 5' RACE reads through MiXCR, listing each CDR3 protein once. The table records 550,000 to 800,000 distinct CDR3 sequences, approximately 31% of them present only once. The individuals who served as donors were healthy Caucasians living in Russia, aged about 6 to 95. The CDR3 contains 14 residues. Trimming cost V 10 bases and J 0 bases, with 12 bases left between them. The germline V gene has CDR1 ENHRY and CDR2 SYGVKD. The receptor was isolated from a woman of 80 years or more in good health. The rearrangement uses TRBV10-3 and TRBJ1-4; unclear D gene. Sequencing was carried out using blood. CDR3 amino acids: CATNQDATNEKLFF. CDR3 bases: TGTGCCACCAATCAAGATGCAACTAATGAAAAACTGTTTTTT.